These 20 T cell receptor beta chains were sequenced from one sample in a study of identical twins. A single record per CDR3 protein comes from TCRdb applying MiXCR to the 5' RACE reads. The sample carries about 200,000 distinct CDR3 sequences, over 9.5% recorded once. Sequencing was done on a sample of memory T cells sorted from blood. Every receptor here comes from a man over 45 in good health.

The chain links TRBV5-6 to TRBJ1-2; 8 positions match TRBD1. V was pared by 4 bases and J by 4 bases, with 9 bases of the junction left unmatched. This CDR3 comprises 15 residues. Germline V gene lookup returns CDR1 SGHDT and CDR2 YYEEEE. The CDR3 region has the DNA TGTGCCAGCAGCGCCGCAGGGGGCGCATTCTATGGCTACACCTTC. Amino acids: CASSAAGGAFYGYTF.

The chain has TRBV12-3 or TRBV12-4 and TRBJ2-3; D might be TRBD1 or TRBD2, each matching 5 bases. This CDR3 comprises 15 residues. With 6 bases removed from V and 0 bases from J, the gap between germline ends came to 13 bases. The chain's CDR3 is CASRPGRTSTDTQYF. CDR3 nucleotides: TGTGCCAGCAGACCGGGACGGACTAGCACAGATACGCAGTATTTT.

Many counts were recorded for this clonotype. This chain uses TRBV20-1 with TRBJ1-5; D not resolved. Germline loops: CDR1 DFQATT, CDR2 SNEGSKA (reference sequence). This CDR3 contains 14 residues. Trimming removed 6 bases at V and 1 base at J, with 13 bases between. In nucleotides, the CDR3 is TGCAGTGCGGATTCAAGAGGGAGCAATCAGCCCCAGCATTTT. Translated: CSADSRGSNQPQHF.

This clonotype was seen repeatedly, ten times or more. In DNA form, the CDR3 reads TGTGCCAGCAGTGACTCGGGGGGTAGTGGCACAGATACGCAGTATTTT. Its protein product is CASSDSGGSGTDTQYF. This chain connects TRBV6-4 to TRBJ2-3, with a possible D match to TRBD2 (6 bases). V was trimmed by 0 bases and J by 1 base, leaving 11 bases between them. This CDR3 has 16 residues. In germline, CDR1 is MRHNA, CDR2 SNTAGT.

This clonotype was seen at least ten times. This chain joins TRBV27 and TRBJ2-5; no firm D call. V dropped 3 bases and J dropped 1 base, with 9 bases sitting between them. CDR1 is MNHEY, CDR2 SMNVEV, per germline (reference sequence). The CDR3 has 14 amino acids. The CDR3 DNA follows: TGTGCCAGCAGTTTTCGAGGCAGCCAAGAGACCCAGTACTTC. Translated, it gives CASSFRGSQETQYF.

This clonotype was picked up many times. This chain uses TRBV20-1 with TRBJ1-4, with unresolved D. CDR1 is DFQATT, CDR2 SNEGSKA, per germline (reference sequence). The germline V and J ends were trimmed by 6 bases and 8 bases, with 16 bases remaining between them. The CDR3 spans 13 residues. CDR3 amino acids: CSAENREEEKLFF. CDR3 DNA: TGCAGTGCCGAAAATAGGGAGGAAGAAAAACTGTTTTTT.

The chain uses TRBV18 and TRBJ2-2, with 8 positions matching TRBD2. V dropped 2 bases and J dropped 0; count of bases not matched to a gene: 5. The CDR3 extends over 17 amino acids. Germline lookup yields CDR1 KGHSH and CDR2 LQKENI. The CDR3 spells CASSPGPGLANTGELFF. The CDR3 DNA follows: TGTGCCAGCTCACCAGGACCGGGACTAGCGAACACCGGGGAGCTGTTTTTT.

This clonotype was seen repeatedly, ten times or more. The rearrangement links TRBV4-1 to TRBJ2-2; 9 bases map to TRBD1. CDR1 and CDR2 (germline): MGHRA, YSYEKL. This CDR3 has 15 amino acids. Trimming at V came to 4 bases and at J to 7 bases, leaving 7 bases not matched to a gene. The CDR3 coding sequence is TGCGCCAGCAGCCCCAATGGACAGGGGCTCGGGGAGCTGTTTTTT. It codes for CASSPNGQGLGELFF.

CDR3 DNA sequence: TGTGCCAGCTCACCGGATCTAGCCTACGAGCAGTACTTC. Translation gives CASSPDLAYEQYF. V and J are TRBV18 and TRBJ2-7; D gene unclear. In germline, CDR1 is KGHSH, CDR2 LQKENI. The CDR3 is 13 residues long. The V end was cut by 3 bases, the J end by 2 bases, with 8 bases between.

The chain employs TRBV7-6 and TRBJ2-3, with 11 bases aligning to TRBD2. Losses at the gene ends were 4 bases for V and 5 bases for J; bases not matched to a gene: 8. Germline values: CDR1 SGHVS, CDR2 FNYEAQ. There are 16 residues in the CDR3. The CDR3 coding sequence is TGTGCCAGCAGCTCCGGGACTAGCGGCCCCGGAGATACGCAGTATTTT. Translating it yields CASSSGTSGPGDTQYF.

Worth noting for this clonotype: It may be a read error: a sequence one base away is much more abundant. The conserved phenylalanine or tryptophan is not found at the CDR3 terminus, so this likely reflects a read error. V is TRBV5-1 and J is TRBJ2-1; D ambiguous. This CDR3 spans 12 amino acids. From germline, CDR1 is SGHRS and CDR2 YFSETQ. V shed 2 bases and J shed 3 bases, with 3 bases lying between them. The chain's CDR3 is CASSFDYNEQFL. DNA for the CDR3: TGCGCCAGCAGCTTTGACTACAATGAGCAGTTCTTG.

The CDR3: CASSQVEYTEAFF. The DNA of the CDR3 is TGCGCCAGCAGCCAAGTAGAATATACTGAAGCTTTCTTT. The gene calls are TRBV4-3 and TRBJ1-1, with D uncertain. The CDR3 sequence is 13 residues long. Between the trimmed V and J ends, which lost 1 base and 5 bases, there was a span of 8 bases. The germline V gene encodes CDR1 LGHNA and CDR2 YSLEER.

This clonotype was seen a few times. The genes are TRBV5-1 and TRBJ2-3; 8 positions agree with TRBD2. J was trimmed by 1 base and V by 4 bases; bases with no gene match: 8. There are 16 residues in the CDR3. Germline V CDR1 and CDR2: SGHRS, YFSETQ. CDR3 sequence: CASSPRPSGRTDTQYF. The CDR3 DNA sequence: TGCGCCAGCAGCCCCCGGCCTAGCGGGCGCACAGATACGCAGTATTTT.

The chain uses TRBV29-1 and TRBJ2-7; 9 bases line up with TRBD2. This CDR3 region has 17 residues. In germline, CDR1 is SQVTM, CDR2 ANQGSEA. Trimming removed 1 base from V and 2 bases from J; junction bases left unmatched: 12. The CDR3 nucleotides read TGCAGCGTTGAAGGAGTTCAGCCTAGCGGGACTACCTACGAGCAGTACTTC. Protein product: CSVEGVQPSGTTYEQYF.

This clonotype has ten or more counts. The CDR3 bases are TGTGCCAGCAACCCTACGGGAGTCAAGGAGCAGTACTTC. This sequence encodes CASNPTGVKEQYF. The V call is TRBV28, the J call TRBJ2-7; possible D gene TRBD2, 6 bases. The V gene lost 7 bases and the J gene lost 7 bases, with 17 bases spanning the gap. The CDR3 runs 13 residues. The germline CDR1 and CDR2 sequences are MDHEN and SYDVKM.

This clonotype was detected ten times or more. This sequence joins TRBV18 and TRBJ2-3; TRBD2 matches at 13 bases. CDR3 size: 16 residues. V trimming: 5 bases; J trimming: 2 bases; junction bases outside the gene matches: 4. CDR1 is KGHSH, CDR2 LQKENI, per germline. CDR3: CASSSGLAGTTDTQYF. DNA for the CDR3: TGTGCCAGCTCATCGGGACTAGCGGGGACCACAGATACGCAGTATTTT.

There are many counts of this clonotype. This CDR3 reads CSYGTGVPYEQYF. The CDR3 DNA follows: TGCAGCTATGGGACAGGGGTCCCCTACGAGCAGTACTTC. The rearrangement joins TRBV29-1 to TRBJ2-7; 10 nucleotides line up with TRBD1. The CDR3 spans 13 residues. Germline V gene sequence: CDR1 SQVTM, CDR2 ANQGSEA. V gave up 8 bases and J gave up 2 bases; unmatched junction bases: 6.

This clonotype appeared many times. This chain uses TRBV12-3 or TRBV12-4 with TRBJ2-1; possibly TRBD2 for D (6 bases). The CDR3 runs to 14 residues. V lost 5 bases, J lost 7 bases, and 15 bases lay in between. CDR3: CASSPRESGNEQFF. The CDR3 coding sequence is TGTGCCAGCAGTCCTCGGGAGTCGGGTAATGAGCAGTTCTTC.

The CDR3 sequence: CASSPGPVLVGSGANVLTF. The CDR3 DNA is TGTGCCAGCTCACCGGGGCCTGTGCTCGTAGGTTCTGGGGCCAACGTCCTGACTTTC. V usage is TRBV18 and J usage is TRBJ2-6; TRBD1 might be the D (5 bases). The CDR3 loop spans 19 amino acids. Germline V gene sequence: CDR1 KGHSH, CDR2 LQKENI. Trimming pared 3 bases from V and 1 base from J, leaving 19 bases between.

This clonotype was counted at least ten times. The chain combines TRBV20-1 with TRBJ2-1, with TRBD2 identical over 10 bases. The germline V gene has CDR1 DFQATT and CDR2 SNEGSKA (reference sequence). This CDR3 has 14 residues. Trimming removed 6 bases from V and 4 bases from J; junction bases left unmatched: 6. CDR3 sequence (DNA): TGCAGTGCGAGACTAGCGGGCTATTACAATGAGCAGTTCTTC. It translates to CSARLAGYYNEQFF.